This TCR beta chain was documented in a study of blood T cells in healthy people across ages. The study, taken as a whole, reports: It was not known whether donors were CMV positive (a possible confounder of expanded clonotype changes).

Each donor supplied around 10 milliliters of peripheral blood. Combining a sample-barcoded 5' primer with a J-beta primer mix, a second PCR ran for roughly 6 to 12 cycles. TCRdb itself ran the 5' RACE reads through MiXCR, one entry per CDR3 protein. The repertoire holds about 970,000 distinct CDR3 sequences, with about 51% as singletons. The CDR3 loop spans 19 amino acids. The germline V gene encodes CDR1 DFQATT and CDR2 SNEGSKA (reference sequence). This clonotype was seen only a few times. The antigen is undetermined. This TCR came from a woman in her sixties in good health. This chain links TRBV20-1 with TRBJ2-3; D unclear. The sequencing sample was made of blood. The CDR3: CSADLLSFFRPQSTDTQYF. The DNA for the CDR3 is TGCAGCGCCGACTTGTTGTCGTTTTTCCGGCCCCAAAGCACAGATACGCAGTATTTT.